This TCR beta chain emerged from a study of shared clonotypes between healthy human individuals. This clone came up once. What it binds is unknown. Findings and limits, study-wide: Among donors, sharing of clonotypes was expected to be affected by sequencing depth.

The table came from immunoSEQ multiplex PCR; TCRdb's copy has only in-frame clones and leaves some out. The sample holds roughly 2.2 million clones, 85% to 95% seen once. The CDR3 runs to 17 residues. Trimming stripped 4 bases from V and 6 bases from J, with 24 bases between. The germline CDR1 and CDR2 sequences are LGHNA and YSLEER. J is TRBJ1-1 and V is TRBV4-3; unclear D gene. Sequencing was carried out using naive CD4+ T cells from PBMCs. Documented subset: CD45RA+ positively selected. The receptor was isolated from a man aged 18 to 29 in good health. Some clones in this sample may be carry-over from other donors' samples. CDR3 nucleotides: TGCGCCAGCAGCCTCCAGGCCTCTTTCGCCCAGGTCGCTGAAGCTTTCTTT. This encodes CASSLQASFAQVAEAFF.